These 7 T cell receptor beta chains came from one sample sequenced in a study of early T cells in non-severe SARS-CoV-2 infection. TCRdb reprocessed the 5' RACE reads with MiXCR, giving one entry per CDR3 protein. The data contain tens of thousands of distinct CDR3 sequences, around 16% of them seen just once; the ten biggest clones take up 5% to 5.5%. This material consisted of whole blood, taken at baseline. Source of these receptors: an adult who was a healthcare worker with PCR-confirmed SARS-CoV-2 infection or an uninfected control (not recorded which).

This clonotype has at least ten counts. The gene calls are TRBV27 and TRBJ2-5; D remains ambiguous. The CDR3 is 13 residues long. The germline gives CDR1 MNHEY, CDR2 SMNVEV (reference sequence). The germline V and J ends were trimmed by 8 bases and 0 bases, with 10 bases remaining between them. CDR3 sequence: CASQDPYQETQYF. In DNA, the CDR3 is TGTGCCAGCCAAGACCCGTACCAAGAGACCCAGTACTTC.

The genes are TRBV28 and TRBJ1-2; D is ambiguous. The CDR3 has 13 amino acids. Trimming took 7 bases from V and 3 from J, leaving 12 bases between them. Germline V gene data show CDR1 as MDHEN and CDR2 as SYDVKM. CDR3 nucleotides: TGTGCCAGCAATCCAGGTATCCACTATGGCTACACCTTC. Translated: CASNPGIHYGYTF.

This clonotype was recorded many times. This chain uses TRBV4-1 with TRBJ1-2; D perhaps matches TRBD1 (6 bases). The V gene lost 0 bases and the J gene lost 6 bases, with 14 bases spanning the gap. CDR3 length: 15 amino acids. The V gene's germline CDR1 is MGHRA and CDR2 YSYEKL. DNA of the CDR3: TGCGCCAGCAGCCAAGAGATAACAGGGCTGAATGGCTACACCTTC. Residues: CASSQEITGLNGYTF.

The CDR3 here is CATSRETSRTGELFF. CDR3 sequence (DNA): TGTGCCACCAGCAGAGAGACTAGCAGGACCGGGGAGCTGTTTTTT. This chain connects TRBV15 to TRBJ2-2, with 7 bases fitting TRBD2. This CDR3 has 15 amino acids. Trimming at V came to 0 bases and at J to 5 bases, leaving 3 bases not matched to a gene. In germline, CDR1 is LNHNV, CDR2 YYDKDF (reference sequence).

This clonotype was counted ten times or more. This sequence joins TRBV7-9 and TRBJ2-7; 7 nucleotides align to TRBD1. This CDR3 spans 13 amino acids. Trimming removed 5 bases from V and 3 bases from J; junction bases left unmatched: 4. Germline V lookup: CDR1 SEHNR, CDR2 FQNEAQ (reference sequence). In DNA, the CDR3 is TGTGCCAGCAGCCTGACAGGGATCTACGAGCAGTACTTC. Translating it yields CASSLTGIYEQYF.

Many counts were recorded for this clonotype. The chain's CDR3 is CASSANTEAFF. The CDR3 DNA sequence: TGTGCCAGCAGTGCGAACACTGAAGCTTTCTTT. This sequence joins TRBV7-9 and TRBJ1-1, with D unresolved. Between the trimmed V and J ends, which lost 6 bases and 1 base, there was a span of 3 bases. Germline-derived CDR1 and CDR2 are SEHNR and FQNEAQ (reference sequence). The CDR3 is 11 residues long.

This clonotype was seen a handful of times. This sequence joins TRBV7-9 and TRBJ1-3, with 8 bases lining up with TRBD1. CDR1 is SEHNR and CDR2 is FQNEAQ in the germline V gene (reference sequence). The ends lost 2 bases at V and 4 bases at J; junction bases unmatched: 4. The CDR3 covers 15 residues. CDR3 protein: CASSLSTGAGNTIYF. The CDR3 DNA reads TGTGCCAGCAGCTTATCGACAGGGGCGGGAAACACCATATATTTT. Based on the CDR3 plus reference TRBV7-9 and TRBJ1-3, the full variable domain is DTGVSQNPRHKITKRGQNVTFRCDPISEHNRLYWYRQTLGQGPEFLTYFQNEAQLEKSRLLSDRFSAERPKGSFSTLEIQRTEQGDSAMYLCASSLSTGAGNTIYFGEGSWLTVV.